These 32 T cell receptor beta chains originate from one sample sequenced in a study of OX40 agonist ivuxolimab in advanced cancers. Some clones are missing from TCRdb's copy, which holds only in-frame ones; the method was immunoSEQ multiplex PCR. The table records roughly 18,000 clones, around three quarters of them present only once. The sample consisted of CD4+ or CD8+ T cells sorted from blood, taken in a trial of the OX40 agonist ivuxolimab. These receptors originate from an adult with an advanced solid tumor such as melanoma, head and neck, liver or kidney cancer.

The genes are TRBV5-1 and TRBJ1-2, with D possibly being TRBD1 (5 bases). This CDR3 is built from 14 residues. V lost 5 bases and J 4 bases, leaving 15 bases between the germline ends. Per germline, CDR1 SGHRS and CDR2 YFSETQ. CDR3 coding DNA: TGCGCCAGCAGTTTCCAGGGTAATTCCTATGGCTACACCTTC. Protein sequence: CASSFQGNSYGYTF.

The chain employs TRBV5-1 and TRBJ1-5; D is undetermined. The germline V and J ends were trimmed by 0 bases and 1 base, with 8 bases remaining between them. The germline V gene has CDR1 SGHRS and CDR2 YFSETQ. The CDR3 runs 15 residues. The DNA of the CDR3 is TGCGCCAGCAGCTTGGGGGGTATGAGCAATCAGCCCCAGCATTTT. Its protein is CASSLGGMSNQPQHF.

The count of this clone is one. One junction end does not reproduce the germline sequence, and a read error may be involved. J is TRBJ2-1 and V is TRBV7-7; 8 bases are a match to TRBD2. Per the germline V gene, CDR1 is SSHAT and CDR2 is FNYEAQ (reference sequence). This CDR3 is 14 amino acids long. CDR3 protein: CASSLDGRGDEQFF. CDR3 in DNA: TGTGCTAGCAGCTTAGACGGGAGGGGGGATGAGCAGTTCTTC.

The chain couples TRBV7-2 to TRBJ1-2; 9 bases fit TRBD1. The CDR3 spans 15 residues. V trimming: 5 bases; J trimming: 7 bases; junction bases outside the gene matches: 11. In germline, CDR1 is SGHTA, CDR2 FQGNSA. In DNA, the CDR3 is TGTGCCAGCAGCCTAGTACAGGGGGCAGGAAGTGGCTACACCTTC. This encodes CASSLVQGAGSGYTF.

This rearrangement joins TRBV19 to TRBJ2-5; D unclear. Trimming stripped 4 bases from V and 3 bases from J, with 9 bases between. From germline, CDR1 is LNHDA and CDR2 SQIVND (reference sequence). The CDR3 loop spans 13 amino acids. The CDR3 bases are TGTGCCAGTAGTACTCAGAAAAAAGAGACCCAGTACTTC. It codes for CASSTQKKETQYF.

In DNA, the CDR3 is TGTGCCAGCAGCTTAGACCCCTCGTCTGTGGAGACCCAGTACTTC. Protein product: CASSLDPSSVETQYF. This chain connects TRBV7-2 to TRBJ2-5, with D unresolved. CDR1 and CDR2 from the germline V gene are SGHTA and FQGNSA. The CDR3 covers 15 residues. V shed 1 base and J shed 5 bases, with 14 bases lying between them.

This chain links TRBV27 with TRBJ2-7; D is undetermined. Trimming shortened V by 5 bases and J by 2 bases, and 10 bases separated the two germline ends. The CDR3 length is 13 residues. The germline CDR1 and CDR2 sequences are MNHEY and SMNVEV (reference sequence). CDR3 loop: CASSLVGPYEQYF. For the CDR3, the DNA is TGTGCCAGCAGTCTAGTCGGGCCCTACGAGCAGTACTTC.

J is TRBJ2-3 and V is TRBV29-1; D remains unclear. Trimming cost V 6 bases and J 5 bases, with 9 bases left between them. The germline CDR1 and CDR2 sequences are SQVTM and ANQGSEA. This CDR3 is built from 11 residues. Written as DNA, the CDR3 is TGCAGCGTGGATTTAGGAGATACGCAGTATTTT. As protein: CSVDLGDTQYF.

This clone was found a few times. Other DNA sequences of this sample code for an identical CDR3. In DNA form, the CDR3 reads TGTGCCAGCAGCTTTGCAACGAACACCGGGGAGCTGTTTTTT. The encoded protein is CASSFATNTGELFF. This sequence joins TRBV11-3 and TRBJ2-2; D is uncertain. The CDR3 loop spans 14 amino acids. V gave up 3 bases and J gave up 0 bases, with 5 bases separating them. Germline V gene data show CDR1 as SGHNT and CDR2 as YENEEA.

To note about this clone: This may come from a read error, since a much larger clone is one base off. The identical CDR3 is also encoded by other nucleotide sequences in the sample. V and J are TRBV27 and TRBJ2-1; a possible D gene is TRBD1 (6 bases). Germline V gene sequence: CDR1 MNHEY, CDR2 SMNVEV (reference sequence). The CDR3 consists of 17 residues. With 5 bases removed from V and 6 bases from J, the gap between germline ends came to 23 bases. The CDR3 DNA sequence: TGTGCCAGCAGTCCAGCCCCTACTGCAGGGGAAATCAATGAGCAGTTCTTC. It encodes CASSPAPTAGEINEQFF.

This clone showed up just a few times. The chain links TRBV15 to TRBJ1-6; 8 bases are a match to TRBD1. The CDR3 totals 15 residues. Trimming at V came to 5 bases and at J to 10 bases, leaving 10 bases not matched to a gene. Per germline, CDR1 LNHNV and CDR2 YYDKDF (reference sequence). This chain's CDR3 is CATSPRRGTGSPLHF. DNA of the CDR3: TGTGCCACCAGCCCCCGGCGGGGGACAGGATCACCCCTCCACTTT. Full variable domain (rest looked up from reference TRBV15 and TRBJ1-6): DAMVIQNPRYQVTQFGKPVTLSCSQTLNHNVMYWYQQKSSQAPKLLFHYYDKDFNNEADTPDNFQSRRPNTSFCFLDIRSPGLGDTAMYLCATSPRRGTGSPLHFGNGTRLTVT.

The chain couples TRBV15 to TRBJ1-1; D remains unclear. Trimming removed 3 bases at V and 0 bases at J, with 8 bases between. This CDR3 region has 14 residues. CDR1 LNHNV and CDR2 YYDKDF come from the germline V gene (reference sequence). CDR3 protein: CATSSSGMNTEAFF. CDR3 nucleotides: TGTGCCACCAGCAGTTCCGGGATGAACACTGAAGCTTTCTTT.

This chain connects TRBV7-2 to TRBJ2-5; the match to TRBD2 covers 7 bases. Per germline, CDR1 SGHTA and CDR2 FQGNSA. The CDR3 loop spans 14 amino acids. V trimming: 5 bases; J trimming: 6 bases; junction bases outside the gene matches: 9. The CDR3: CASSNTFGGKTQYF. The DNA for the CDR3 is TGTGCCAGCAGCAATACATTCGGGGGGAAGACCCAGTACTTC.

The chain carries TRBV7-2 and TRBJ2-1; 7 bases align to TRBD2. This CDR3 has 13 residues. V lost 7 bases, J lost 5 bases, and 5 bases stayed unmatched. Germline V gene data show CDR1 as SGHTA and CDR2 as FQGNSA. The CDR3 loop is CASMGLADNEQFF. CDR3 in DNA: TGTGCCAGCATGGGGCTAGCGGACAATGAGCAGTTCTTC.

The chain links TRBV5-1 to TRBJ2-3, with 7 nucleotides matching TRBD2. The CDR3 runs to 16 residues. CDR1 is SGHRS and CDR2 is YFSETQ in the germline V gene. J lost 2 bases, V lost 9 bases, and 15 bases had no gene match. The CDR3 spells CATTRGPSGYTDTQYF. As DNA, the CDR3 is TGCGCCACCACACGAGGCCCTAGCGGCTACACAGATACGCAGTATTTT.

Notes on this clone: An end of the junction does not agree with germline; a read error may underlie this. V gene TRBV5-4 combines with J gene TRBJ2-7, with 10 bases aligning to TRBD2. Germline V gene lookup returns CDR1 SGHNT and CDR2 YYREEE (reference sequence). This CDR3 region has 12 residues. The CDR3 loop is CASSHTSGIFSF. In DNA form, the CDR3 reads TGTGCCAGCAGCCATACTAGCGGGATCTTCTCTTTC.

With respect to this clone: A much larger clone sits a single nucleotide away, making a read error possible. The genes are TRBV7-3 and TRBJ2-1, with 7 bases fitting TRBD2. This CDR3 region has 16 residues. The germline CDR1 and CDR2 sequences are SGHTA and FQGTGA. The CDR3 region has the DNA TGTGCCGGCAGCTTTACTAGCGAAAGCTCCTACAATGAGCAGTTCTTC. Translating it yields CAGSFTSESSYNEQFF.

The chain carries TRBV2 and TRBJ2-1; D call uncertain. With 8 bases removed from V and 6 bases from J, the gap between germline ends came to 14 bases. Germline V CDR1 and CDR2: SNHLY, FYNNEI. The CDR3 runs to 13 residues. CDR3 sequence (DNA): TGTGCCAGCCCGAGGCGGCTTCGCAATGAGCAGTTCTTC. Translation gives CASPRRLRNEQFF.

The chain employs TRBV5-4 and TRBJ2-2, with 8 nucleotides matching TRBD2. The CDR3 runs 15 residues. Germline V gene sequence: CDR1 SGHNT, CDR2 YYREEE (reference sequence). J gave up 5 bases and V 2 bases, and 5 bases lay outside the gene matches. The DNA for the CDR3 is TGTGCCAGCAGCTTCAAGCGGGAGCGGACCGGGGAGCTGTTTTTT. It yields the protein CASSFKRERTGELFF.

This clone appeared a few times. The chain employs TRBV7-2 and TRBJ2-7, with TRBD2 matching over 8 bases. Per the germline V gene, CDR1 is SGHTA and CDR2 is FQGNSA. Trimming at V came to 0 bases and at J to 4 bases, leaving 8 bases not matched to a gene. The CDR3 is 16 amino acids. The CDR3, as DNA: TGTGCCAGCAGCTTAGCGCTGGGACTAGGTGGGTACGAGCAGTACTTC. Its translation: CASSLALGLGGYEQYF.

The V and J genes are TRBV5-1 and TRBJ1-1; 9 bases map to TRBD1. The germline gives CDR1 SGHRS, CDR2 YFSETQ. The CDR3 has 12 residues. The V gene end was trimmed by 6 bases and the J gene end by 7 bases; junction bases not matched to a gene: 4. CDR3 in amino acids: CASNRTGDEAFF. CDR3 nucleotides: TGCGCCAGCAACCGGACAGGGGATGAAGCTTTCTTT.

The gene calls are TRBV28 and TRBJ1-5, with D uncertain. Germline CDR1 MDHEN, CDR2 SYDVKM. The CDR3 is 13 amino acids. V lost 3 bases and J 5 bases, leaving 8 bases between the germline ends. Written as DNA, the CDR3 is TGTGCCAGCAGTTTGGGTTTCGATCAGCCCCAGCATTTT. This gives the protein CASSLGFDQPQHF.

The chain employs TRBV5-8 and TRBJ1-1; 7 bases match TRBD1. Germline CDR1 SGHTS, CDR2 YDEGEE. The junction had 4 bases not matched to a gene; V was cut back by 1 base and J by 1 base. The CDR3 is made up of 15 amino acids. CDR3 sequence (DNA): TGTGCCAGCAGCTTGACAGGGGAAAGGAACACTGAAGCTTTCTTT. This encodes CASSLTGERNTEAFF.

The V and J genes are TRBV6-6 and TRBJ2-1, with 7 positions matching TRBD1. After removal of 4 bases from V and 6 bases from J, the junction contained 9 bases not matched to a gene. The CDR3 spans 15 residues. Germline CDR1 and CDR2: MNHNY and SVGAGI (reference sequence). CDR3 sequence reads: CASSLSGGGGNEQFF. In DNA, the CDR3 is TGTGCCAGCAGTTTATCAGGGGGTGGGGGCAATGAGCAGTTCTTC.

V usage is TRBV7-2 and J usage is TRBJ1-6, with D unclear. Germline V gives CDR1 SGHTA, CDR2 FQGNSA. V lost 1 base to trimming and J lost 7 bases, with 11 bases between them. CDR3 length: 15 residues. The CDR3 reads CASSLVPVPNSPLHF. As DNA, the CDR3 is TGTGCCAGCAGCTTAGTCCCGGTTCCCAATTCACCCCTCCACTTT.

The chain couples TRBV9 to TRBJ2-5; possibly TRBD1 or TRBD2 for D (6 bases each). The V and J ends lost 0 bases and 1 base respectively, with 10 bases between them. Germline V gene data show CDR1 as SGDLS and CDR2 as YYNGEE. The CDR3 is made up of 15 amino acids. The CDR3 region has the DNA TGTGCCAGCAGCGTAGCTTGGGGGGCCCAAGAGACCCAGTACTTC. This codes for CASSVAWGAQETQYF.

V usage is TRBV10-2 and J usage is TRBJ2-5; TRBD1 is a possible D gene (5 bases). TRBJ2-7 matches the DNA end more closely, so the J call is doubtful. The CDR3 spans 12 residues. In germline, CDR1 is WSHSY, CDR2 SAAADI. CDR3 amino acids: CASGRQYYEQYF. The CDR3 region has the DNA TGCGCCAGCGGGCGACAGTACTACGAGCAGTACTTC.

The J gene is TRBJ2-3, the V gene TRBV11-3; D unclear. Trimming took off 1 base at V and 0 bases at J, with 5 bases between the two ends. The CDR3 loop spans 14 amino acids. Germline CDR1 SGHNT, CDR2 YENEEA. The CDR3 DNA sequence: TGTGCCAGCAGCTTAGGGTCGAGCACAGATACGCAGTATTTT. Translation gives CASSLGSSTDTQYF. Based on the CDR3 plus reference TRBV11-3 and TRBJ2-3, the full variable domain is EAGVVQSPRYKIIEKKQPVAFWCNPISGHNTLYWYLQNLGQGPELLIRYENEEAVDDSQLPKDRFSAERLKGVDSTLKIQPAELGDSAVYLCASSLGSSTDTQYFGPGTRLTVL.

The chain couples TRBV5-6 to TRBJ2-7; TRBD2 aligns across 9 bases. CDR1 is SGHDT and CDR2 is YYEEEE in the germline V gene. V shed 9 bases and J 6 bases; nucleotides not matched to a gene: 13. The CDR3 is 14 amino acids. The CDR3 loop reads CATNPAGGPGEQYF. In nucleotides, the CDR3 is TGTGCCACCAACCCCGCGGGGGGGCCGGGCGAGCAGTACTTC.

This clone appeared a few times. The CDR3 DNA sequence: TGTGCCAGCAGCTTAGGACAGTGGGACGAGCAGTACTTC. Its protein product is CASSLGQWDEQYF. V and J are TRBV7-9 and TRBJ2-7; D is perhaps TRBD1 (5 bases). Between the trimmed V and J ends, which lost 1 base and 5 bases, there was a span of 9 bases. The CDR3 spans 13 residues. The V gene's germline CDR1 is SEHNR and CDR2 FQNEAQ (reference sequence). The full variable domain, rest sourced from reference TRBV7-9 and TRBJ2-7, is DTGVSQNPRHKITKRGQNVTFRCDPISEHNRLYWYRQTLGQGPEFLTYFQNEAQLEKSRLLSDRFSAERPKGSFSTLEIQRTEQGDSAMYLCASSLGQWDEQYFGPGTRLTVT.

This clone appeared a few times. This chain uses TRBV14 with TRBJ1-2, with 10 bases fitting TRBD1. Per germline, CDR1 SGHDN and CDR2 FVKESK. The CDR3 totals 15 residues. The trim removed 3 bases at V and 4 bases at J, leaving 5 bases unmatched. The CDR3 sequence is CASSQGQGRSYGYTF. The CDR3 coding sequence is TGTGCCAGCAGCCAGGGACAGGGGCGGTCCTATGGCTACACCTTC.

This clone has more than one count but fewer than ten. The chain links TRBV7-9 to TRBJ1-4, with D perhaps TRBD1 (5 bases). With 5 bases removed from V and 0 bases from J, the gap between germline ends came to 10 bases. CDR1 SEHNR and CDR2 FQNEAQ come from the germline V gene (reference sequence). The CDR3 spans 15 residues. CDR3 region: CASSRGPSTNEKLFF. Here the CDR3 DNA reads TGTGCCAGCAGCAGGGGTCCCTCAACTAATGAAAAACTGTTTTTT.